The T cell receptor (beta chain) under discussion was sequenced for a study of T-cell memory formation after mild COVID-19. This clonotype was seen many times. After removal of 1 base from V and 4 bases from J, the junction contained 5 bases not matched to a gene. This CDR3 comprises 14 residues. Germline CDR1 and CDR2: DFQATT and SNEGSKA (reference sequence). TCRdb passed the 5' RACE reads through MiXCR, listing each CDR3 protein once. The repertoire holds some 290,000 distinct CDR3 sequences, around 15% seen once, with 22% in the top ten. The material sequenced was PBMCs or a T cell subset sorted from them (not recorded which). V and J are TRBV20-1 and TRBJ2-7; TRBD1 agrees at 9 bases. The sequence came from a man between 18 and 29 years old who had mild COVID-19 (a few samples of this study predate the infection). Cell type and time point are not known. CDR3 nucleotides: TGCAGTGCTAGAGGACAGGGGGGGATATACGAGCAGTACTTC. As protein: CSARGQGGIYEQYF.